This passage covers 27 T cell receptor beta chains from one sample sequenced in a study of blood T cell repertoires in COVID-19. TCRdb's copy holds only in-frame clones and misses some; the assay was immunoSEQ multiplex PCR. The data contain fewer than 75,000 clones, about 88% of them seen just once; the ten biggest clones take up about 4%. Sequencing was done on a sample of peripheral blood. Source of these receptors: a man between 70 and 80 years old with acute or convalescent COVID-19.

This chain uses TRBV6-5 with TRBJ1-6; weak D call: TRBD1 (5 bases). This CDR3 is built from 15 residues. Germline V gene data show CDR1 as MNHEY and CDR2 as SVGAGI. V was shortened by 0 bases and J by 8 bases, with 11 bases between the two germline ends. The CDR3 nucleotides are TGTGCCAGCAGTTACTCGTGGAGGGGCTATTCACCCCTCCACTTT. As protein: CASSYSWRGYSPLHF.

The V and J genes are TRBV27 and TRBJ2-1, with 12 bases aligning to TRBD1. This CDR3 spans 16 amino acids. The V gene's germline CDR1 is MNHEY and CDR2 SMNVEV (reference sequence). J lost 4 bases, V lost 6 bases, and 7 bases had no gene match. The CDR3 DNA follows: TGTGCCAGCAGGGGGGGGACAGGGGGCGTTTACAATGAGCAGTTCTTC. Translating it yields CASRGGTGGVYNEQFF.

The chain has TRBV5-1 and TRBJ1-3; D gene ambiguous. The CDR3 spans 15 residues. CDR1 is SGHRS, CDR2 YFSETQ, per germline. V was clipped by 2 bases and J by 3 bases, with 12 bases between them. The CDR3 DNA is TGCGCCAGCAGCTTTGAGTGGGCAAGTGGAAACACCATATATTTT. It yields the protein CASSFEWASGNTIYF.

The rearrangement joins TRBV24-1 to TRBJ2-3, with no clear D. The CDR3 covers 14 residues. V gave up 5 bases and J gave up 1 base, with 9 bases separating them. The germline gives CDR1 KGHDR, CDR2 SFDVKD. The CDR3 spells CATSGAPRTDTQYF. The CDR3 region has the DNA TGTGCCACCAGTGGGGCCCCCCGCACAGATACGCAGTATTTT.

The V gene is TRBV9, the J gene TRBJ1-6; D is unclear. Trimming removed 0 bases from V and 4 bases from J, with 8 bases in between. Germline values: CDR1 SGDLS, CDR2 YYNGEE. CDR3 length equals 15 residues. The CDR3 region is CASSVGDGYNSPLHF. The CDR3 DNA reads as TGTGCCAGCAGCGTAGGAGACGGGTATAATTCACCCCTCCACTTT.

In DNA, the CDR3 is TGTGCCAGTAGTATAGGTGGGGCCCAGCCCCAGCATTTT. Its translation: CASSIGGAQPQHF. The rearrangement links TRBV19 to TRBJ1-5; possibly TRBD1 for D (5 bases). Between the trimmed V and J ends, which lost 1 base and 7 bases, there was a span of 8 bases. The CDR3 contains 13 residues. Germline CDR1 reads LNHDA; CDR2 reads SQIVND (reference sequence).

The CDR3: CASSPTLLDGYTF. The CDR3 coding sequence is TGTGCCAGCAGTCCGACACTTTTGGATGGCTACACCTTC. The chain links TRBV28 to TRBJ1-2; D gene uncertain. The germline gives CDR1 MDHEN, CDR2 SYDVKM. The CDR3 runs to 13 residues. Trimming removed 5 bases at V and 6 bases at J, with 13 bases between.

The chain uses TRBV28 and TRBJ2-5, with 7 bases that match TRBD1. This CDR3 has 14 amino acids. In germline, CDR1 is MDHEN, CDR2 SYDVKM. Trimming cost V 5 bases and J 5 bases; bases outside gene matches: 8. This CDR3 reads CASSQQGRGETQYF. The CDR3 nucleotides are TGTGCCAGCAGTCAGCAGGGCAGGGGGGAGACCCAGTACTTC.

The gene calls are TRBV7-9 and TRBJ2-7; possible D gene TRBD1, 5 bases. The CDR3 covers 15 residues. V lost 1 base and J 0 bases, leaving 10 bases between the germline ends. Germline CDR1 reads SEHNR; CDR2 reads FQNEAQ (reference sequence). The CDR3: CASSLGGQGSYEQYF. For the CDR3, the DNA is TGTGCCAGCAGCTTAGGAGGTCAGGGCTCCTACGAGCAGTACTTC.

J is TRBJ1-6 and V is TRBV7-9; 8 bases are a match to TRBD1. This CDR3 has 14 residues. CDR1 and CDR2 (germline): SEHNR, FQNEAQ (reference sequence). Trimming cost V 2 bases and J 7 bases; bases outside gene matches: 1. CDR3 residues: CASSLRQGNSPLHF. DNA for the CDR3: TGTGCCAGCAGCTTACGACAGGGGAATTCACCCCTCCACTTT.

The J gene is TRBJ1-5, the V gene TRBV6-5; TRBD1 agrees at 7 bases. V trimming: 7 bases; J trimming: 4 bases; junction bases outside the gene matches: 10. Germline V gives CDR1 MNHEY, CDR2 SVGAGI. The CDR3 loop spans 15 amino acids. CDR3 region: CASKKGGQINQPQHF. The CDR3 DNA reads TGTGCCAGCAAGAAAGGGGGACAGATAAATCAGCCCCAGCATTTT.

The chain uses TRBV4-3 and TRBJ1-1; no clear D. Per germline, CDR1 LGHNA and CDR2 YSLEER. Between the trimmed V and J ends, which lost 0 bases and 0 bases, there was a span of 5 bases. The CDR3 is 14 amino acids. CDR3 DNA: TGCGCCAGCAGCCAAGATACATTGAACACTGAAGCTTTCTTT. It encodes CASSQDTLNTEAFF.

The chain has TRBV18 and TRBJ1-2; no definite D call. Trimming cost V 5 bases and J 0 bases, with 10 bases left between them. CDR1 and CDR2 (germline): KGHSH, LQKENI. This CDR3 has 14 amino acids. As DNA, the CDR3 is TGTGCCAGCTCAATCGAGAGAACTAACTATGGCTACACCTTC. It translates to CASSIERTNYGYTF.

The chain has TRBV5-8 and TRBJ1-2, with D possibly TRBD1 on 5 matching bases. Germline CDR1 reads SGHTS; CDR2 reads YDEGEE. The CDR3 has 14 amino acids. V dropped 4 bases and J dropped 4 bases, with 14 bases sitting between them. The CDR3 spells CASSPPGGTYGYTF. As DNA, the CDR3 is TGTGCCAGCAGCCCGCCGGGGGGTACCTATGGCTACACCTTC.

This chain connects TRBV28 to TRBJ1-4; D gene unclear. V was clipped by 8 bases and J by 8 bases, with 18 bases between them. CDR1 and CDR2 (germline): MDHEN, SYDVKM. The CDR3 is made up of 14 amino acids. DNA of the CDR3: TGTGCCAGCTCCGCCGGGATCTCAGGAGAAAAACTGTTTTTT. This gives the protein CASSAGISGEKLFF.

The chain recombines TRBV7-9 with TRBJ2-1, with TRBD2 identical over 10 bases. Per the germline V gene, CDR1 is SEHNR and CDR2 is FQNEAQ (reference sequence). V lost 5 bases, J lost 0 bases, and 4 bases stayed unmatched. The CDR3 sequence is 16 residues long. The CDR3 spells CASSRRTSGSYNEQFF. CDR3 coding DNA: TGTGCCAGCAGCAGGCGGACTAGCGGCTCCTACAATGAGCAGTTCTTC.

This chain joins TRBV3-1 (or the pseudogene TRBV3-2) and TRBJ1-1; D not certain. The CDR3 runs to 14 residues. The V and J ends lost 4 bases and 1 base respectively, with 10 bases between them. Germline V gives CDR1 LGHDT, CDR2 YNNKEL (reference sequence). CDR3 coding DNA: TGTGCCAGCAGCCGGGTGGCAGGGAACACTGAAGCTTTCTTT. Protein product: CASSRVAGNTEAFF.

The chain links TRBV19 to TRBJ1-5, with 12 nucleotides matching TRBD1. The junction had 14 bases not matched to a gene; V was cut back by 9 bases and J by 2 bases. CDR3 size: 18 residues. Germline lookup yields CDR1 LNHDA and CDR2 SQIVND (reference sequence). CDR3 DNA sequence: TGTGCCAGCTCCTACTCGGGACAGGGGGCAAGCGGCAATCAGCCCCAGCATTTT. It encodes CASSYSGQGASGNQPQHF.

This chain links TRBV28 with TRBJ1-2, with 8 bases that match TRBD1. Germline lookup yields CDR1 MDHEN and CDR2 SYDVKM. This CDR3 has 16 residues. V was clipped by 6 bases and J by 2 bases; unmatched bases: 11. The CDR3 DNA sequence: TGTGCCAGCAGGGGGACAGGCGCCCCTCCAAACTATGGCTACACCTTC. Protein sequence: CASRGTGAPPNYGYTF.

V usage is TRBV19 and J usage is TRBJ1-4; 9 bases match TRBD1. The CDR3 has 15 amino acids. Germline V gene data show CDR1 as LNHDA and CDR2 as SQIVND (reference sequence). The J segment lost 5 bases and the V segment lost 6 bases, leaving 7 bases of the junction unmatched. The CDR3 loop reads CASSVSGTGNEKLFF. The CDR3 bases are TGTGCCAGTAGCGTATCCGGGACAGGGAATGAAAAACTGTTTTTT.

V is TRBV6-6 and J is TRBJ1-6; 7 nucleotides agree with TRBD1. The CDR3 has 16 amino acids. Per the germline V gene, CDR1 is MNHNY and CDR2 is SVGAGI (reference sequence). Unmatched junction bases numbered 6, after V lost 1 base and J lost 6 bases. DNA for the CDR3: TGTGCCAGCAGTTACTATGGGGGACAGCGTAATTCACCCCTCCACTTT. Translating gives CASSYYGGQRNSPLHF.

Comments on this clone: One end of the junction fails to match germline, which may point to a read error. The CDR3 loop reads CASSLGRTAQETQYF. The CDR3 DNA is TGTGCTAGCAGCTTAGGGCGGACAGCCCAAGAGACCCAGTACTTC. The V gene is TRBV7-7, the J gene TRBJ2-5, with D maybe TRBD1 (6 bases). The CDR3 length is 15 residues. Germline CDR1 is SSHAT and CDR2 is FNYEAQ (reference sequence).

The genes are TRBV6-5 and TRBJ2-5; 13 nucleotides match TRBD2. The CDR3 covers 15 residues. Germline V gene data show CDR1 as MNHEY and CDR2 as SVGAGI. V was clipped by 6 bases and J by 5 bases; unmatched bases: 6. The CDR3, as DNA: TGTGCCAGCAGCCTGACTAGCGGGGGGAAGGAGACCCAGTACTTC. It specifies CASSLTSGGKETQYF.

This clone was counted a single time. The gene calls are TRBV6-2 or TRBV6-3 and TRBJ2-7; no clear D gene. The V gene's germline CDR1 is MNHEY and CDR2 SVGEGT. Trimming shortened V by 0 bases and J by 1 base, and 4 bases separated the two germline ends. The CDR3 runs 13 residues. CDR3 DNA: TGTGCCAGCAGTTACTCACAGTCCTACGAGCAGTACTTC. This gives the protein CASSYSQSYEQYF.

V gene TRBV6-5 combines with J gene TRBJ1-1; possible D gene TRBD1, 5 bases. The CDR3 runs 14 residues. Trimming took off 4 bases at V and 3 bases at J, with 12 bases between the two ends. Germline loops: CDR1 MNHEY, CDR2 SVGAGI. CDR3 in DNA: TGTGCCAGCAGTTCATTTTGGGGGGACACTGAAGCTTTCTTT. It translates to CASSSFWGDTEAFF.

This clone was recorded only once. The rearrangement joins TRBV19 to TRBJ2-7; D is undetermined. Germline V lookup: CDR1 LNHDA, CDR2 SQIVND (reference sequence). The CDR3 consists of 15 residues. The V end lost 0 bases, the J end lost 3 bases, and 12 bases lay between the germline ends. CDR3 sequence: CASSIEGRPNYEQYF. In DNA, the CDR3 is TGTGCCAGTAGTATAGAGGGCAGACCCAACTACGAGCAGTACTTC.

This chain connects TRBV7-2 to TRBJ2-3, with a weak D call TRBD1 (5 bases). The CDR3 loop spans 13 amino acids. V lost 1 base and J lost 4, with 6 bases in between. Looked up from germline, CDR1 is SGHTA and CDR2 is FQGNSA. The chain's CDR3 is CASSLEGPDTQYF. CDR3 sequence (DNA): TGTGCCAGCAGCTTAGAGGGGCCAGATACGCAGTATTTT.